The clone carrying this T cell receptor (beta chain) turned up a few times. The data originate from a study of blood T cells in healthy people across ages. Next came a second PCR, run for about 7 to 12 cycles, which used a sample-barcoded 5' primer along with a J-beta primer mix. TCRdb reprocessed the 5' RACE reads with MiXCR, giving one entry per CDR3 protein. The table shows about 780,000 distinct CDR3 sequences, with around 25% occurring only once. The CDR3 length is 14 residues. Trimming pared 10 bases from V and 8 bases from J, leaving 21 bases between. The germline V gene has CDR1 MGHDK and CDR2 SYGVNS. Another study also made use of these data, one on T cells of mothers and their children.

V and J are TRBV25-1 and TRBJ2-4; possible D gene TRBD1, 8 bases. Sequenced sample: blood. The receptor's source is a boy aged 5-17 years in good health. CDR3 region: CATRTGTGGDIQYF. The CDR3 bases are TGTGCCACCCGGACGGGAACAGGGGGGGACATTCAGTACTTC.